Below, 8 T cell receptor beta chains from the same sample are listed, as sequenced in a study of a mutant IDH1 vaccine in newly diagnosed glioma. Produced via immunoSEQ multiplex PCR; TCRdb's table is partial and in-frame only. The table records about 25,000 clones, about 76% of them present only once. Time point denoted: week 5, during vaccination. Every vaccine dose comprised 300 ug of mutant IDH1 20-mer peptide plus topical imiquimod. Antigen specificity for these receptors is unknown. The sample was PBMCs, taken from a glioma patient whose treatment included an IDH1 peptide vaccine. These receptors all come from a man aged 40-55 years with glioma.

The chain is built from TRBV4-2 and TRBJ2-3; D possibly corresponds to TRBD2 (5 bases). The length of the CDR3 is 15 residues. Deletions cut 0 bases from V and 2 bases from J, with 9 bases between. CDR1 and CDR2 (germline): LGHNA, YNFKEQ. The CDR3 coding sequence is TGTGCCAGCAGCCAAGATCGGGGTTCCACAGATACGCAGTATTTT. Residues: CASSQDRGSTDTQYF.

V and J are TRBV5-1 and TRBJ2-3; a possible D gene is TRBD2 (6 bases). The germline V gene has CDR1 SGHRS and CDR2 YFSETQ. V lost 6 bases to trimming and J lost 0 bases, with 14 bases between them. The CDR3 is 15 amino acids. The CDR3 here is CASTQAGTSTDTQYF. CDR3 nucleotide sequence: TGCGCCAGCACCCAAGCCGGGACTAGCACAGATACGCAGTATTTT.

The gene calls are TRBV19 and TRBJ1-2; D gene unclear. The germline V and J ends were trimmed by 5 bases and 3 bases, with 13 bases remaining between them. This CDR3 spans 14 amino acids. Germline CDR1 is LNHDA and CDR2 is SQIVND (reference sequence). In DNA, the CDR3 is TGTGCCAGTAGTGACCGGGCCAGACACTATGGCTACACCTTC. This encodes CASSDRARHYGYTF.

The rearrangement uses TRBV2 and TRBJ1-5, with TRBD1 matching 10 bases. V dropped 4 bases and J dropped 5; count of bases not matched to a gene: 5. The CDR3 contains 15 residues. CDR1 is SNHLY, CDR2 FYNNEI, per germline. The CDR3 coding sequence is TGTGCCAGCAGTGTTAGGGACAGGGGCTATCAGCCCCAGCATTTT. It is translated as CASSVRDRGYQPQHF. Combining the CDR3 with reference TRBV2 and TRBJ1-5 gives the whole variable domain EPEVTQTPSHQVTQMGQEVILRCVPISNHLYFYWYRQILGQKVEFLVSFYNNEISEKSEIFDDQFSVERPDGSNFTLKIRSTKLEDSAMYFCASSVRDRGYQPQHFGDGTRLSIL.

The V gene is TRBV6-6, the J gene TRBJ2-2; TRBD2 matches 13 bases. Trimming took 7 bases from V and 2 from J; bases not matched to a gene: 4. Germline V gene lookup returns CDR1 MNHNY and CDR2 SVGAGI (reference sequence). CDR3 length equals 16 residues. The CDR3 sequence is CASITGLAGNTGELFF. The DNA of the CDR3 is TGTGCCAGCATCACGGGACTAGCGGGAAACACCGGGGAGCTGTTTTTT.

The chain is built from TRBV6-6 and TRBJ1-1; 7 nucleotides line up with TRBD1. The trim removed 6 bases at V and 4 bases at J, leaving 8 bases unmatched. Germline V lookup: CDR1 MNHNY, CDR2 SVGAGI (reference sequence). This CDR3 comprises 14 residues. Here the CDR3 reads CASSPAQGTTEAFF. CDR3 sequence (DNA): TGTGCCAGCAGCCCTGCACAGGGGACCACTGAAGCTTTCTTT.

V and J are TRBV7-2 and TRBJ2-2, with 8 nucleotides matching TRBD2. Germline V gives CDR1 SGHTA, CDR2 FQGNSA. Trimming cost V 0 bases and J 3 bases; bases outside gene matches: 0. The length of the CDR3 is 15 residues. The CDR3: CASSLALADTGELFF. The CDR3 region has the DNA TGTGCCAGCAGCTTAGCACTAGCGGACACCGGGGAGCTGTTTTTT.

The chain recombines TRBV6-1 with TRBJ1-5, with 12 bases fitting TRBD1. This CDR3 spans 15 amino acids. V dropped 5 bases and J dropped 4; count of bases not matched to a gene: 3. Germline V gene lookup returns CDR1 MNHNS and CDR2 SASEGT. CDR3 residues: CASSPGQGANQPQHF. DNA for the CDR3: TGTGCCAGCAGTCCGGGACAGGGGGCGAATCAGCCCCAGCATTTT.